This T cell receptor (beta chain) was sequenced in a study of T cell changes during pregnancy in multiple sclerosis. This CDR3 is 12 amino acids long. V was shortened by 4 bases and J by 0 bases, with 4 bases between the two germline ends. Germline assignment: CDR1 SGDLS and CDR2 YYNGEE. Sequencing used immunoSEQ multiplex PCR; TCRdb keeps in-frame clones, though not all of them. This sample yields under 45,000 clones, of which roughly 91% are seen a single time; around 0.5% belongs to the top ten. J is TRBJ2-5 and V is TRBV9; the D is unclear. The TCR originated in a female donor in good health, enrolled as a control in a pregnancy study. Sample: CD4+ T cells from peripheral blood mononuclear cells, taken in the second trimester of pregnancy. The CDR3 protein is CASSLDQETQYF. The CDR3 DNA is TGTGCCAGCAGCCTCGACCAAGAGACCCAGTACTTC.